Presented here are 9 T cell receptor beta chains from one specimen sequenced in a study of patients and donors after allogeneic stem cell transplantation. TCRdb re-called the RT-PCR reads through MiXCR, storing one row per CDR3 protein. The sample contains hundreds of thousands of distinct CDR3 sequences, 35% to 45% of which appear only once. Sequenced sample: blood, either unsorted or a sorted T cell fraction (not recorded which). The origin of the receptors is a human donor who was either an allogeneic HSCT recipient or a stem cell or donor lymphocyte infusion donor (not recorded which). It is not recorded whose cells these are; they may come from a transplant donor.

This chain links TRBV18 with TRBJ1-1; D is unclear. The CDR3 is made up of 12 amino acids. The germline V gene encodes CDR1 KGHSH and CDR2 LQKENI. V gave up 8 bases and J gave up 2 bases, with 9 bases separating them. The CDR3 DNA reads TGTGCCAGCCTAAAGAGAAACACTGAAGCTTTCTTT. As protein: CASLKRNTEAFF.

The chain is built from TRBV4-3 and TRBJ1-5; D may be TRBD1 (5 bases). The length of the CDR3 is 17 residues. CDR1 LGHNA and CDR2 YSLEER come from the germline V gene. Trimming pared 3 bases from V and 1 base from J, leaving 16 bases between. CDR3 sequence: CASSQGRVGGSNQPQHF. CDR3 bases: TGCGCCAGCAGCCAGGGCAGAGTGGGGGGAAGCAATCAGCCCCAGCATTTT.

This clonotype was picked up many times. J is TRBJ1-3 and V is TRBV12-3 or TRBV12-4, with 7 bases matching TRBD1. This CDR3 comprises 14 residues. J lost 0 bases, V lost 5 bases, and 1 base had no gene match. Written as DNA, the CDR3 is TGTGCCAGCAGTCGGGACAGCTCTGGAAACACCATATATTTT. Translating gives CASSRDSSGNTIYF.

This clonotype was picked up a small number of times. The V call is TRBV6-5, the J call TRBJ1-2, with a possible D match to TRBD1 (5 bases). The CDR3 contains 13 residues. CDR1 and CDR2 (germline): MNHEY, SVGAGI. The V end was cut by 6 bases, the J end by 2 bases, with 10 bases between. DNA for the CDR3: TGTGCCAGCAGAACGCGGGGGAACTATGGCTACACCTTC. Protein product: CASRTRGNYGYTF.

The rearrangement joins TRBV12-3 or TRBV12-4 to TRBJ1-1, with 7 positions matching TRBD1. V was clipped by 5 bases and J by 0 bases; unmatched bases: 3. This CDR3 has 14 amino acids. The CDR3 DNA sequence: TGTGCCAGCAGTGTGGGACAGATGAACACTGAAGCTTTCTTT. The encoded protein is CASSVGQMNTEAFF.

The chain couples TRBV14 to TRBJ2-7; D might be TRBD1 or TRBD2, each matching 5 bases. Germline lookup yields CDR1 SGHDN and CDR2 FVKESK. The CDR3 is made up of 17 amino acids. Trimming stripped 4 bases from V and 3 bases from J, with 22 bases between. The CDR3 bases are TGTGCCAGCAGCCCACGTAGGGACCCTCGAGCGGTCTACGAGCAGTACTTC. Translation: CASSPRRDPRAVYEQYF.

The chain joins TRBV5-6 to TRBJ1-2, with 7 nucleotides matching TRBD1. The CDR3 covers 15 residues. The germline V gene has CDR1 SGHDT and CDR2 YYEEEE. Trimming removed 4 bases from V and 4 bases from J; junction bases left unmatched: 10. The CDR3 bases are TGTGCCAGCAGCCTCTTCGGGACAGCCCTCTATGGCTACACCTTC. This encodes CASSLFGTALYGYTF.

The V call is TRBV15, the J call TRBJ2-6, with D unresolved. Germline CDR1 LNHNV, CDR2 YYDKDF (reference sequence). The CDR3 length is 16 residues. V was pared by 2 bases and J by 0 bases, with 8 bases between. This CDR3 reads CATSRLVVSGANVLTF. CDR3 sequence (DNA): TGTGCCACCAGCAGACTTGTGGTCTCTGGGGCCAACGTCCTGACTTTC.

The V gene is TRBV4-2, the J gene TRBJ2-1; 7 nucleotides line up with TRBD1. The CDR3 loop spans 14 amino acids. V trimming: 3 bases; J trimming: 9 bases; junction bases outside the gene matches: 8. From germline, CDR1 is LGHNA and CDR2 YNFKEQ. DNA for the CDR3: TGTGCCAGCAGCCACAGCGACAGGGCGACTGAGCAGTTCTTC. It codes for CASSHSDRATEQFF.